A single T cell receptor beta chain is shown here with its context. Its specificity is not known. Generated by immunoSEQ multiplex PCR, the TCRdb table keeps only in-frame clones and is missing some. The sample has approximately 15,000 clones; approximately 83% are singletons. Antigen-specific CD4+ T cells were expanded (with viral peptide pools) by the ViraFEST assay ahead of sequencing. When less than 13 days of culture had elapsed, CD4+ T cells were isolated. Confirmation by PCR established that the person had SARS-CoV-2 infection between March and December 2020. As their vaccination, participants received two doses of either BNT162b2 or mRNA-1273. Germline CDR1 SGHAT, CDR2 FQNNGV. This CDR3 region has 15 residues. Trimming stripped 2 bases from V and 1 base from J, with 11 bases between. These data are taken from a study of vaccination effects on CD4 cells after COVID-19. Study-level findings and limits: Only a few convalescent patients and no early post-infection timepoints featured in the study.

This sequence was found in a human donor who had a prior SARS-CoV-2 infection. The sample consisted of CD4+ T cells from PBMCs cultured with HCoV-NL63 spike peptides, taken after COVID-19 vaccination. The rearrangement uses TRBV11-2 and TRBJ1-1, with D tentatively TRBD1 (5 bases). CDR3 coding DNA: TGTGCCAGCAGCTTACAAGTTGGGGGGAACACTGAAGCTTTCTTT. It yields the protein CASSLQVGGNTEAFF.